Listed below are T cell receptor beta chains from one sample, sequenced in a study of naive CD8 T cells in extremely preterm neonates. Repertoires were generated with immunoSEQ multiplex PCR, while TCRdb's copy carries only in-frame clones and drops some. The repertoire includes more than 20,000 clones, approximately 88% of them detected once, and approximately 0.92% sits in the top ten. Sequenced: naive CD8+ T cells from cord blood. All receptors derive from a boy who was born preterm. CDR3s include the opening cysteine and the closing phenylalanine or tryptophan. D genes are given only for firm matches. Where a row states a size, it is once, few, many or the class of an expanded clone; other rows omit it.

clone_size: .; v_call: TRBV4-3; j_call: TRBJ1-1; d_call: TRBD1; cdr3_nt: TGCGCCAGCAGCCGGGACAGGCGGGGGAACACTGAAGCTTTCTTT; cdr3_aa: CASSRDRRGNTEAFF
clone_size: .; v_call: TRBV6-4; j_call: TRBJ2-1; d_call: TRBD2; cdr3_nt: TGTGCCAGCAGTGACCTACTAGCGGGGGGGGCAAACAATGAGCAGTTCTTC; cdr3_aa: CASSDLLAGGANNEQFF
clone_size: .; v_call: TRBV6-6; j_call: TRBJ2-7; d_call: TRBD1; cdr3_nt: TGTGCCAGCAGTTACGGGACAGGGGGCTACGAGCAGTACTTC; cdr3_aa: CASSYGTGGYEQYF
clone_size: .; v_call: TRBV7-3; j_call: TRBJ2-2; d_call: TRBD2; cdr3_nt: TGTGCCAGCAGCTTAACAGGCGGGACTAGCGGCACCGGGGAGCTGTTTTTT; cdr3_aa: CASSLTGGTSGTGELFF
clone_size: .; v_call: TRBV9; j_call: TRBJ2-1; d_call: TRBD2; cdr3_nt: TGTGCCAGCAGCGTACCCTTAGCGGGACCTTACAATGAGCAGTTCTTC; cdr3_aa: CASSVPLAGPYNEQFF
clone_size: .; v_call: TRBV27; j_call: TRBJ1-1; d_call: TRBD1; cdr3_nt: TGTGCCAGCAGTTTATCGGGACAGGGGGCGAGGAACACTGAAGCTTTCTTT; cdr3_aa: CASSLSGQGARNTEAFF
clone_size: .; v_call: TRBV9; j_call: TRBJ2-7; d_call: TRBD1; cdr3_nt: TGTGCCAGCAGCGGAGGGACAGGGGGCTCCTACGAGCAGTACTTC; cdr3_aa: CASSGGTGGSYEQYF
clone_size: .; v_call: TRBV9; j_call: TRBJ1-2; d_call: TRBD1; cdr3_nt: TGTGCCAGCAGCGGACAGGGGGACTATGGCTACACCTTC; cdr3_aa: CASSGQGDYGYTF
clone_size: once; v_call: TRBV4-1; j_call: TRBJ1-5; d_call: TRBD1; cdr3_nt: TGCGCCAGCAGCCAACAGGGGGCAGCCCAGCATTTT; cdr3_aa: CASSQQGAAQHF
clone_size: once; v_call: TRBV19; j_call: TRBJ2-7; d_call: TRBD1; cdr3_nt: TGTGCCAGTAGTATGGGACAGGGTTACGAGCAGTACTTC; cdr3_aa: CASSMGQGYEQYF
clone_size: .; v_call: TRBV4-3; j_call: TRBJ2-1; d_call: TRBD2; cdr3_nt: TGCGCCAGCAGCCCTAGCGGGGGGTACAATGAGCAGTTCTTC; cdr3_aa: CASSPSGGYNEQFF
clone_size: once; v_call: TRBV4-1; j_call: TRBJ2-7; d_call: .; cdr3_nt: TGCGCCAGCAGCCAAGAAGCGGGTTACGAGCAGTACTTC; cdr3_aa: CASSQEAGYEQYF
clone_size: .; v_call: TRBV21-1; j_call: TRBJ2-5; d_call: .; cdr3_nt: TGTGCCAGCAGCAAGGTGGGGCGCCAAGAGACCCAGTACTTC; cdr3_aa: CASSKVGRQETQYF
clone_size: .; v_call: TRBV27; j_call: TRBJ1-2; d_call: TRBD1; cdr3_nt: TGTGCCAGCAGTTTTCAGGGGGCCTATGGCTACACCTTC; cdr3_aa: CASSFQGAYGYTF
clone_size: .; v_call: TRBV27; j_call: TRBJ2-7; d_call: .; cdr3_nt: TGTGCCAGCAGTTTTCGAAAGGGGCAGGGGGAGCAGTACTTC; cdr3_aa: CASSFRKGQGEQYF
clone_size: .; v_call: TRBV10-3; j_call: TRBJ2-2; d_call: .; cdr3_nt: TGTGCCATCACGAACAGTTTTATCGGGGAGCTGTTTTTT; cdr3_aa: CAITNSFIGELFF
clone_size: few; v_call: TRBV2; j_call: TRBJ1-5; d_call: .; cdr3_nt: TGTGCCAGCAGTGAACTACAGGGAAATCAGCCCCAGCATTTT; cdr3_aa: CASSELQGNQPQHF
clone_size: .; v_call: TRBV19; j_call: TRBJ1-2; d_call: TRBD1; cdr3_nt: TGTGCCAGTAGTACCAGGACAGGGTCAGGCTACACCTTC; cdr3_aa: CASSTRTGSGYTF
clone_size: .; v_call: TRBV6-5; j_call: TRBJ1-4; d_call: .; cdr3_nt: TGTGCCAGCAGTTACTCGACAACTAATGAAAAACTGTTTTTT; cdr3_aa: CASSYSTTNEKLFF
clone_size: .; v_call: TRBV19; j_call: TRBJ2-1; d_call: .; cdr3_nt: TGTGCCAGTAGTATCGCGGGTTTTACCTACAATGAGCAGTTCTTC; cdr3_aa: CASSIAGFTYNEQFF
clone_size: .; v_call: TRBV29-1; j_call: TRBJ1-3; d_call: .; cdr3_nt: TGCAGCGTTGTTAAAGGAAACACCATATATTTT; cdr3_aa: CSVVKGNTIYF
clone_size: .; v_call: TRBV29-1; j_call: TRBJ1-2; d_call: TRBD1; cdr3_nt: TGCAGCGTTGAGGACAGGAACTATGGCTACACCTTC; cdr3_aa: CSVEDRNYGYTF